The clone carrying this T cell receptor (beta chain) was observed a handful of times. As yet, its antigen is unknown. This entry is derived from a study of T cell repertoires in cytomegalovirus infection. Study at large: A matching HLA type, together with CMV infection, was signaled by public TCR beta signatures.

Study results and limitations: Ex vivo responses were dominated by HLA-C-restricted CMV-specific TCR beta clonotypes. Summed frequency of shared TCR beta families picked out CMV carriers who also had the relevant HLA.

Using its own MiXCR run on the reads, TCRdb lists one record per CDR3 protein. This sample yields around 300,000 distinct CDR3 sequences, of which more than 8% are seen a single time; about 4.5% belongs to the top ten. The sample taken for sequencing was PBMCs. This receptor was obtained from a human donor in good health (CMV status not recorded). Some clones in this sample may be carry-over from other donors' samples.

The CDR3 sequence: CASSYGLYTGELFF. Here the CDR3 DNA reads TGTGCCAGCAGTTACGGACTATACACCGGGGAGCTGTTTTTT. The chain links TRBV6-2 or TRBV6-3 to TRBJ2-2, with D possibly being TRBD2 (6 bases). With 2 bases removed from V and 3 bases from J, the gap between germline ends came to 7 bases. Germline CDR1 MNHEY, CDR2 SVGEGT. CDR3 length: 14 amino acids.